The 26 T cell receptor beta chains below come from one sample, sequenced in a study of T-cell reconstitution after alpha-beta-depleted transplantation in children (dated by TCRdb to 2015 to 2016). Reading the label with the study, this specimen's treatment or condition is: allogeneic hematopoietic cell transplantation with graft depleted of TCRalphabeta T cells and CD19 B cells. Receptor amplification or capture employed PCR. Instrument on record: Illumina HiSeq 2500. Molecular barcoding was employed in the preparation of TCR libraries, with unique molecular identifiers being used to normalize TCRbeta repertoire quantification. The raw public reads went through TCRdb reprocessing: fastp at Q25, MiXCR clone calling, in-frame beta chains kept. CDR3 protein duplicates are merged, each entry listing the most common genes and DNA. Here the sample has hundreds of thousands of distinct CDR3 sequences; around 12% occur a single time. The top ten constitute 0.79% of the sample.

Sequences were derived from PBMCs, sampled before TCRalphabeta/CD19-depleted stem cell transplant. These receptors were obtained from a girl under 10 years old with congenital amegakaryocytic thrombocytopenia, due to receive a stem cell transplant.

The sample holds many counts of this clonotype. The V call is TRBV15, the J call TRBJ2-7; D is possibly TRBD2 (5 bases). This CDR3 is built from 15 residues. Trimming removed 0 bases at V and 4 bases at J, with 13 bases between. Germline CDR1 is LNHNV and CDR2 is YYDKDF (reference sequence). The CDR3 region is CATSRDLTRSYEQYF. In DNA form, the CDR3 reads TGTGCCACCAGCAGAGATCTTACTAGATCGTACGAGCAGTACTTC.

This clonotype was counted only a few times. CDR3 sequence reads: CASSSRTGGVNTEAFF. The CDR3 DNA follows: TGTGCCAGCAGTTCTAGGACAGGGGGCGTGAACACTGAAGCTTTCTTT. The rearrangement uses TRBV27 and TRBJ1-1; 11 nucleotides line up with TRBD1. CDR3 length equals 16 residues. Germline assignment: CDR1 MNHEY and CDR2 SMNVEV (reference sequence). V was clipped by 4 bases and J by 0 bases; unmatched bases: 4.

This clonotype was seen more than once but under ten times. The gene calls are TRBV20-1 and TRBJ1-1; maybe TRBD1 (5 bases). V lost 6 bases to trimming and J lost 3 bases, with 20 bases between them. Germline lookup yields CDR1 DFQATT and CDR2 SNEGSKA (reference sequence). There are 15 residues in the CDR3. The CDR3 DNA sequence: TGCAGTGCCGCCCGAGGGGCAGGGCTGGACACTGAAGCTTTCTTT. This sequence encodes CSAARGAGLDTEAFF.

This clonotype turned up a few times. V usage is TRBV27 and J usage is TRBJ2-7; tentatively, D is TRBD1 (5 bases). Germline assignment: CDR1 MNHEY and CDR2 SMNVEV (reference sequence). The CDR3 covers 13 residues. Trimming left V 5 bases short and J 3 bases short, with 11 bases between. This chain's CDR3 is CASSPGHLYEQYF. DNA for the CDR3: TGTGCCAGCAGTCCCGGACACCTCTACGAGCAGTACTTC.

The chain combines TRBV27 with TRBJ2-5, with 8 bases identical to TRBD1. Germline trimming cut 5 bases from V and 0 bases from J; bases unmatched to any gene: 5. The CDR3 is 15 amino acids. Germline V gene data show CDR1 as MNHEY and CDR2 as SMNVEV (reference sequence). The CDR3 reads CASSPRTGNQETQYF. CDR3 bases: TGTGCCAGCAGTCCACGGACAGGGAACCAAGAGACCCAGTACTTC.

The V and J genes are TRBV12-3 or TRBV12-4 and TRBJ2-1, with D perhaps matching TRBD1 (6 bases). The CDR3 sequence is 16 residues long. With 6 bases removed from V and 0 bases from J, the gap between germline ends came to 15 bases. The CDR3, as DNA: TGTGCCAGCAGCACAGGGCAGGGGAGCTCCTACAATGAGCAGTTCTTC. As protein: CASSTGQGSSYNEQFF.

This chain uses TRBV27 with TRBJ2-7; D might be TRBD1 (5 bases). V lost 4 bases and J 4 bases, leaving 17 bases between the germline ends. The length of the CDR3 is 15 residues. Germline V gene sequence: CDR1 MNHEY, CDR2 SMNVEV (reference sequence). The CDR3, as DNA: TGTGCCAGCAGTTGGGGTGGGCCAGACAGTTACGAGCAGTACTTC. This sequence encodes CASSWGGPDSYEQYF.

The chain couples TRBV5-1 to TRBJ2-6; 7 bases line up with TRBD1. The CDR3 has 15 residues. V lost 4 bases to trimming and J lost 2 bases; unmatched junction nucleotides: 3. Germline CDR1 and CDR2: SGHRS and YFSETQ. CDR3 in DNA: TGCGCCAGCAGCCGGGACAGAACTGGGGCCAACGTCCTGACTTTC. It yields the protein CASSRDRTGANVLTF.

This clonotype has a count of ten or more. V usage is TRBV29-1 and J usage is TRBJ2-3; D assignment may be TRBD1 or TRBD2 (5 bases each). Germline V lookup: CDR1 SQVTM, CDR2 ANQGSEA. This CDR3 has 15 amino acids. V lost 6 bases and J 4 bases, leaving 20 bases between the germline ends. The CDR3 here is CSVRGVGTDPDTQYF. CDR3 coding DNA: TGCAGCGTGAGGGGCGTCGGAACGGACCCAGATACGCAGTATTTT.

This clonotype was seen more than once but under ten times. DNA for the CDR3: TGTGCCAGCAGCTCCTCACATCGTTTGGATGAGCAGTTCTTC. Its translation: CASSSSHRLDEQFF. The chain is built from TRBV7-2 and TRBJ2-1, with D hard to call. The CDR3 runs to 14 residues. Germline V CDR1 and CDR2: SGHTA, FQGNSA. V lost 4 bases and J 8 bases, leaving 15 bases between the germline ends. The full variable domain, in which reference TRBV7-2 and TRBJ2-1 provide the parts outside the CDR3, is GAGVSQSPSNKVTEKGKDVELRCDPISGHTALYWYRQSLGQGLEFLIYFQGNSAPDKSGLPSDRFSAERTGGSVSTLTIQRTQQEDSAVYLCASSSSHRLDEQFFGPGTRLTVL.

Many counts were recorded for this clonotype. This sequence joins TRBV6-2 or TRBV6-3 and TRBJ2-7, with 13 nucleotides matching TRBD2. J gave up 4 bases and V 7 bases, and 10 bases lay outside the gene matches. CDR3 length: 16 residues. CDR1 is MNHEY and CDR2 is SVGEGT in the germline V gene. CDR3 residues: CASTTETSGRWYEQYF. CDR3 sequence (DNA): TGTGCCAGCACCACCGAGACTAGCGGGAGGTGGTACGAGCAGTACTTC.

This clonotype was counted at least ten times. The chain recombines TRBV12-3 or TRBV12-4 with TRBJ1-5; D remains ambiguous. The CDR3 extends over 14 amino acids. V was shortened by 0 bases and J by 8 bases, with 11 bases between the two germline ends. DNA for the CDR3: TGTGCCAGCAGTTTAGCAGGGTTTGAGGAGCCCCAGCATTTT. This gives the protein CASSLAGFEEPQHF.

This clonotype has at least ten counts. V gene TRBV11-2 combines with J gene TRBJ1-4; 10 bases are shared with TRBD1. Germline values: CDR1 SGHAT, CDR2 FQNNGV. V lost 4 bases, J lost 8 bases, and 4 bases stayed unmatched. This CDR3 contains 14 residues. In DNA form, the CDR3 reads TGTGCCAGCAGCTGGGACAGGGGACGGGAAAAACTGTTTTTT. As protein: CASSWDRGREKLFF.

This clonotype was observed a handful of times. The V gene is TRBV7-9, the J gene TRBJ2-3, with D uncertain. There are 13 residues in the CDR3. The V end was cut by 0 bases, the J end by 6 bases, with 7 bases between. Germline CDR1 and CDR2: SEHNR and FQNEAQ (reference sequence). This CDR3 is CASSLARWDTQYF. Written as DNA, the CDR3 is TGTGCCAGCAGCTTAGCGCGTTGGGATACGCAGTATTTT.

This clonotype was counted at least ten times. This chain uses TRBV6-5 with TRBJ1-5; D remains unclear. V was trimmed by 2 bases and J by 2 bases, leaving 4 bases between them. CDR1 MNHEY and CDR2 SVGAGI come from the germline V gene. The CDR3 has 13 residues. The CDR3 DNA sequence: TGTGCCAGCAGTTACAGGGGCAATCAGCCCCAGCATTTT. It yields the protein CASSYRGNQPQHF.

This chain uses TRBV6-6 with TRBJ2-5; 7 positions match TRBD1. The CDR3 is made up of 13 amino acids. V lost 5 bases and J lost 6; bases outside the gene matches: 6. Germline CDR1 is MNHNY and CDR2 is SVGAGI (reference sequence). The CDR3: CASSQGTEQTQYF. In DNA form, the CDR3 reads TGTGCCAGCAGTCAAGGGACAGAGCAGACCCAGTACTTC.

This clonotype has a count of ten or more. The chain joins TRBV20-1 to TRBJ1-5, with unresolved D. The CDR3 spans 14 residues. Trimming stripped 0 bases from V and 5 bases from J, with 11 bases between. Germline lookup yields CDR1 DFQATT and CDR2 SNEGSKA (reference sequence). CDR3 coding DNA: TGCAGTGCTAGAGAGAGCGCCCGCGATCAGCCCCAGCATTTT. Its translation is CSARESARDQPQHF.

In this sample, this clonotype turned up many times. V gene TRBV6-2 or TRBV6-3 combines with J gene TRBJ2-5; 8 bases align to TRBD1. Trimming removed 2 bases from V and 4 bases from J; junction bases left unmatched: 12. The CDR3 is made up of 17 amino acids. CDR1 MNHEY and CDR2 SVGEGT come from the germline V gene. This chain's CDR3 is CASSYLRTGRVGETQYF. The CDR3 DNA is TGTGCCAGCAGTTACCTTCGGACAGGGCGCGTTGGAGAGACCCAGTACTTC.

The V and J genes are TRBV12-3 or TRBV12-4 and TRBJ2-6, with D possibly matching TRBD2 (6 bases). This CDR3 has 18 amino acids. V lost 2 bases and J 3 bases, leaving 17 bases between the germline ends. The CDR3 region is CASSLRAGASVGANVLTF. In DNA form, the CDR3 reads TGTGCCAGCAGTTTACGGGCCGGGGCTAGCGTTGGGGCCAACGTCCTGACTTTC.

This clonotype was counted at least ten times. This chain links TRBV5-1 with TRBJ2-3, with a weak D call TRBD2 (6 bases). Germline-derived CDR1 and CDR2 are SGHRS and YFSETQ. CDR3 size: 15 residues. The V and J ends lost 4 bases and 5 bases respectively, with 17 bases between them. CDR3 nucleotide sequence: TGCGCCAGCAGCCCAACCCCGGGACTTTTAGATACGCAGTATTTT. Translating it yields CASSPTPGLLDTQYF.

This clonotype showed up just a few times. The V call is TRBV3-1, the J call TRBJ1-1, with 10 bases fitting TRBD1. The V segment lost 7 bases and the J segment 2 bases; nucleotides outside the gene matches: 7. This CDR3 spans 15 amino acids. Germline-derived CDR1 and CDR2 are LGHDT and YNNKEL (reference sequence). The CDR3: CASTLRDRGNTEAFF. DNA for the CDR3: TGTGCCAGCACCCTCAGGGACAGGGGTAACACTGAAGCTTTCTTT.

This chain connects TRBV20-1 to TRBJ1-6, with 10 bases identical to TRBD1. Germline-derived CDR1 and CDR2 are DFQATT and SNEGSKA (reference sequence). With V trimmed by 1 base and J by 5 bases, 8 bases remained unmatched. The CDR3 is 17 residues long. For the CDR3, the DNA is TGCAGTGCTAGAGGACCGGGACAGGGGCAAAATAATTCACCCCTCCACTTT. As protein: CSARGPGQGQNNSPLHF.

This clonotype was observed many times. The chain employs TRBV7-8 and TRBJ2-5; D uncertain. V shed 5 bases and J shed 1 base, with 8 bases lying between them. CDR1 is SGHVS and CDR2 is FQNEAQ in the germline V gene. The CDR3 length is 13 residues. CDR3 residues: CASSQSTQETQYF. CDR3 coding DNA: TGTGCCAGCAGCCAGTCTACCCAAGAGACCCAGTACTTC.

This clonotype has ten or more counts. The chain couples TRBV29-1 to TRBJ2-5; D is ambiguous. CDR3 length equals 14 residues. Trimming left V 4 bases short and J 1 base short, with 13 bases between. Germline CDR1 is SQVTM and CDR2 is ANQGSEA. The CDR3 here is CSVALQQSQETQYF. The CDR3 nucleotides read TGCAGCGTTGCTCTTCAGCAAAGCCAAGAGACCCAGTACTTC.

V usage is TRBV5-1 and J usage is TRBJ2-7, with D unclear. V dropped 4 bases and J dropped 3 bases, with 14 bases sitting between them. Germline V gives CDR1 SGHRS, CDR2 YFSETQ. This CDR3 is built from 14 residues. The CDR3 DNA reads as TGCGCCAGCAGCCCTCTGGGGTCCAACTACGAGCAGTACTTC. Protein: CASSPLGSNYEQYF.

This clonotype was seen many times. The V and J genes are TRBV10-3 and TRBJ2-7, with 8 positions matching TRBD2. The trim removed 0 bases at V and 0 bases at J, leaving 4 bases unmatched. There are 16 residues in the CDR3. Germline lookup yields CDR1 ENHRY and CDR2 SYGVKD. The CDR3 DNA is TGTGCCATCAGTGAGTCCCCAACTAGCGGCTCCTACGAGCAGTACTTC. This sequence encodes CAISESPTSGSYEQYF.